Below are 2 T cell receptor beta chains sequenced from a single sample in a study of T-cell reconstitution after alpha-beta-depleted transplantation in children. Preparing the TCRbeta library involved the use of unique molecular identifiers. TCRdb re-analysed the PCR reads in MiXCR, keeping a single row per CDR3 protein. Here the sample spans 780,000 or so distinct CDR3 sequences, 16% being singletons. This material consisted of PBMCs, mostly from graft donor cells, taken 360 days after TCRalphabeta/CD19-depleted stem cell transplant. The receptor source for this set is a male patient between 10 and 17 years old who had a stem cell transplant for acute lymphoblastic leukemia, so the T cells may come from the graft donor.

The rearrangement links TRBV5-1 to TRBJ1-1; no firm D call. Trimming shortened V by 4 bases and J by 5 bases, and 15 bases separated the two germline ends. Germline values: CDR1 SGHRS, CDR2 YFSETQ. The CDR3 is 14 amino acids. CDR3 coding DNA: TGCGCCAGCAGCCAGGACCCCCCTGGGACTGAAGCTTTCTTT. Its protein product is CASSQDPPGTEAFF.

This clonotype was seen many times. The V and J genes are TRBV5-1 and TRBJ2-7; 13 bases match TRBD2. The CDR3 has 14 residues. The junction had 5 bases not matched to a gene; V was cut back by 5 bases and J by 6 bases. CDR1 SGHRS and CDR2 YFSETQ come from the germline V gene. The CDR3 DNA follows: TGCGCCAGCAGGTCGGGACTAGCGGGACTCGAGCAGTACTTC. As protein: CASRSGLAGLEQYF.